This T cell receptor beta chain was identified during a study of blood T cell repertoires in COVID-19. Study at large: Both acute and convalescent COVID-19 samples were obtained from the United States, Italy and Spain. PBMCs, B-cell-depleted T cells, or T cells provided the cDNA or gDNA that made up the material.

After removal of 3 bases from V and 0 bases from J, the junction contained 5 bases not matched to a gene. The CDR3 extends over 15 amino acids. As handled by the study authors: Reference gene primer amplification gave estimated nucleated cell counts. TCRdb's copy holds only in-frame clones and misses some; the assay was immunoSEQ multiplex PCR. V and J calls and clone size come straight from that table; D and trimming were deduced from the DNA. The sample includes hundreds of thousands of clones, 80% to 90% of them seen just once. The chain combines TRBV5-3 with TRBJ1-2; 7 bases fit TRBD1. TRBV5-3 is an ORF; its function is uncertain. Sequenced input: peripheral blood. This sequence originates from a woman between 18 and 29 years old with acute or convalescent COVID-19. The CDR3 region is CARSSGTETNYGYTF. CDR3 sequence (DNA): TGTGCCAGAAGCTCCGGGACAGAGACTAACTATGGCTACACCTTC.